This T cell receptor (beta chain) was documented in a study of CD8+ T cells in alopecia areata. For the study at large: Scoring treated patients' severity relied on the percentage of scalp area affected. General study points: For patients receiving tofacitinib, scalp clonality and expanded CD8+ clones among the top 100 significantly decreased.

The CDR3 has 11 amino acids. V was shortened by 4 bases and J by 3 bases, with 6 bases between the two germline ends. CDR1 is SQVTM, CDR2 ANQGSEA, per germline. The treatment denotes: oral pan-JAK inhibitor, 5-10 mg twice daily. Sequencing relied on a cDNA template that was reverse transcribed from extracted RNA. Generated by immunoSEQ multiplex PCR, the TCRdb table keeps only in-frame clones and is missing some. The table includes 190,000 or so clones, about 60% detected once. On this clone itself: As yet, its antigen is unknown. The same CDR3 is also encoded by other DNA sequences in this sample.

The sequence derives from a human donor with alopecia areata. The chain links TRBV29-1 to TRBJ1-2; D unresolved. Sequenced material: CD8+ T cells sorted from blood, taken at week 24, from a patient treated with tofacitinib. CDR3 sequence: CSVAEDYGYTF. CDR3 nucleotides: TGCAGCGTTGCAGAAGACTATGGCTACACCTTC.